The 9 T cell receptor beta chains below all came from one sample that was sequenced in a study of cytomegalovirus exposure and HLA in healthy donors. PCR was performed using 60 Vbeta and 13 Jbeta primers. Clones were read by immunoSEQ multiplex PCR, and TCRdb kept only the in-frame ones, dropping some. The sample carries 65,000 to 70,000 clones, just under 70% recorded once. The material sequenced was PBMCs. Source of these receptors: a woman under 40 in good health and CMV-seronegative.

V gene TRBV7-2 combines with J gene TRBJ2-7, with TRBD1 identical over 9 bases. The germline gives CDR1 SGHTA, CDR2 FQGNSA. V dropped 3 bases and J dropped 6; count of bases not matched to a gene: 6. The CDR3 spans 14 residues. CDR3: CASSFTGGAIEQYF. CDR3 DNA: TGTGCCAGCAGCTTTACAGGGGGCGCGATCGAGCAGTACTTC. The entire variable domain, with the rest obtained from reference TRBV7-2 and TRBJ2-7, is as follows: GAGVSQSPSNKVTEKGKDVELRCDPISGHTALYWYRQSLGQGLEFLIYFQGNSAPDKSGLPSDRFSAERTGGSVSTLTIQRTQQEDSAVYLCASSFTGGAIEQYFGPGTRLTVT.

This clone was counted only a few times. This chain connects TRBV4-1 to TRBJ2-5; perhaps TRBD2 as D (5 bases). V lost 0 bases and J 1 base, leaving 15 bases between the germline ends. The CDR3 contains 17 residues. Germline CDR1 MGHRA, CDR2 YSYEKL. The CDR3: CASSQETPLAPQETQYF. Written as DNA, the CDR3 is TGCGCCAGCAGCCAAGAAACCCCCCTAGCTCCCCAAGAGACCCAGTACTTC.

The CDR3 DNA reads TGTGCCAGCAGTGAAAGCAGCGCTAGCGTCCCTTCCTACGAGCAGTACTTC. It encodes CASSESSASVPSYEQYF. The V gene is TRBV6-1, the J gene TRBJ2-7; a possible D gene is TRBD2 (6 bases). Trimming removed 2 bases at V and 1 base at J, with 18 bases between. Germline V lookup: CDR1 MNHNS, CDR2 SASEGT. This CDR3 contains 17 residues.

This chain uses TRBV19 with TRBJ1-5, with a weak D call TRBD1 (6 bases). Trimming cost V 2 bases and J 9 bases, with 8 bases left between them. Germline CDR1 reads LNHDA; CDR2 reads SQIVND (reference sequence). The CDR3 has 12 residues. The CDR3 here is CASSIQGLPQHF. The CDR3 DNA is TGTGCCAGTAGTATACAGGGGTTGCCCCAGCATTTT.

The chain couples TRBV28 to TRBJ2-7, with D perhaps matching TRBD1 (5 bases). V shed 5 bases and J shed 5 bases, with 10 bases lying between them. This CDR3 is built from 12 residues. Germline V gene data show CDR1 as MDHEN and CDR2 as SYDVKM. The CDR3 spells CASSTRVNEQYF. CDR3 nucleotide sequence: TGTGCCAGCAGTACCAGGGTTAACGAGCAGTACTTC. Drawing the rest from reference TRBV28 and TRBJ2-7, the complete variable domain is DVKVTQSSRYLVKRTGEKVFLECVQDMDHENMFWYRQDPGLGLRLIYFSYDVKMKEKGDIPEGYSVSREKKERFSLILESASTNQTSMYLCASSTRVNEQYFGPGTRLTVT.

This clone was counted a single time. The rearrangement links TRBV5-1 to TRBJ2-1; possible D gene TRBD1, 6 bases. V was shortened by 0 bases and J by 2 bases, with 9 bases between the two germline ends. Germline-derived CDR1 and CDR2 are SGHRS and YFSETQ. The CDR3 is made up of 15 amino acids. CDR3 protein: CASSLVGQTYNEQFF. The DNA for the CDR3 is TGCGCCAGCAGCTTGGTAGGACAGACCTACAATGAGCAGTTCTTC.

This chain joins TRBV2 and TRBJ2-2; unclear D gene. The germline gives CDR1 SNHLY, CDR2 FYNNEI. The CDR3 sequence is 18 residues long. V lost 1 base to trimming and J lost 2 bases, with 17 bases between them. The CDR3 bases are TGTGCCAGCAGTGAAGTCGGTCTCAAATCCGCCAACACCGGGGAGCTGTTTTTT. Protein: CASSEVGLKSANTGELFF. The full variable domain, in which reference TRBV2 and TRBJ2-2 provide the parts outside the CDR3, is EPEVTQTPSHQVTQMGQEVILRCVPISNHLYFYWYRQILGQKVEFLVSFYNNEISEKSEIFDDQFSVERPDGSNFTLKIRSTKLEDSAMYFCASSEVGLKSANTGELFFGEGSRLTVL.

The chain recombines TRBV7-2 with TRBJ2-3; 8 nucleotides match TRBD2. The germline V gene has CDR1 SGHTA and CDR2 FQGNSA. This CDR3 spans 14 amino acids. Losses at the gene ends were 1 base for V and 4 bases for J; bases not matched to a gene: 1. For the CDR3, the DNA is TGTGCCAGCAGCTTAGGAGCGGGGGCAGATACGCAGTATTTT. Its protein product is CASSLGAGADTQYF.

This clone was seen a handful of times. This chain uses TRBV13 with TRBJ2-1; 7 bases line up with TRBD2. Per the germline V gene, CDR1 is PRHDT and CDR2 is FYEKMQ (reference sequence). CDR3 length equals 15 residues. The trim removed 5 bases at V and 0 bases at J, leaving 4 bases unmatched. Written as DNA, the CDR3 is TGTGCCAGCAGCCGGGGGGAACCCTCCTACAATGAGCAGTTCTTC. It specifies CASSRGEPSYNEQFF.